Each of the 22 T cell receptor beta chains below was sequenced from the same sample in a study of shared clonotypes between healthy human individuals. Data came from immunoSEQ multiplex PCR; TCRdb stores just in-frame clones and leaves some out. The sample records 490,000 or so clones, around 80% being singletons. The sequencing sample was made of PBMCs. These receptors were taken from a woman aged 40-49 years in good health. Some clones in this sample may be carry-over from other donors' samples.

The V gene is TRBV28, the J gene TRBJ2-3; 11 bases match TRBD1. The CDR3 totals 15 residues. Unmatched junction bases numbered 6, after V lost 6 bases and J lost 4 bases. CDR1 is MDHEN, CDR2 SYDVKM, per germline. For the CDR3, the DNA is TGTGCCAGCAGAAGTGGGGGACAGGGGGCAGATACGCAGTATTTT. Translating gives CASRSGGQGADTQYF.

V usage is TRBV15 and J usage is TRBJ1-2; D possibly corresponds to TRBD1 (5 bases). Trimming took off 3 bases at V and 13 bases at J, with 18 bases between the two ends. Germline-derived CDR1 and CDR2 are LNHNV and YYDKDF (reference sequence). The CDR3 contains 13 residues. This chain's CDR3 is CATSSPREPGFTF. The CDR3 bases are TGTGCCACCAGCAGCCCACGGGAGCCAGGGTTCACCTTC.

The chain is built from TRBV6-5 and TRBJ2-7; no clear D gene. Looked up from germline, CDR1 is MNHEY and CDR2 is SVGAGI. There are 13 residues in the CDR3. Trimming took off 6 bases at V and 3 bases at J, with 12 bases between the two ends. The CDR3 region has the DNA TGTGCCAGCAGCCGGACCCCTGACTACGAGCAGTACTTC. Protein: CASSRTPDYEQYF.

The gene calls are TRBV11-2 and TRBJ2-6; 9 positions match TRBD1. V was clipped by 5 bases and J by 0 bases; unmatched bases: 5. The CDR3 consists of 17 residues. Germline V gene data show CDR1 as SGHAT and CDR2 as FQNNGV. The DNA for the CDR3 is TGTGCCAGCAGCCAGGGACAGGGCCTCTCTGGGGCCAACGTCCTGACTTTC. Translating it yields CASSQGQGLSGANVLTF.

The chain joins TRBV19 to TRBJ2-1, with D perhaps assigned TRBD1 or TRBD2 (6 bases each). The CDR3 runs 17 residues. Germline V gene data show CDR1 as LNHDA and CDR2 as SQIVND (reference sequence). V lost 0 bases and J lost 6, with 18 bases in between. CDR3 bases: TGTGCCAGTAGTATAGATTATGGATTTTGGGGGGCCAATGAGCAGTTCTTC. Translated: CASSIDYGFWGANEQFF. Together with reference TRBV19 and TRBJ2-1, the CDR3 gives the full variable domain: DGGITQSPKYLFRKEGQNVTLSCEQNLNHDAMYWYRQDPGQGLRLIYYSQIVNDFQKGDIAEGYSVSREKKESFPLTVTSAQKNPTAFYLCASSIDYGFWGANEQFFGPGTRLTVL.

The rearrangement links TRBV5-6 to TRBJ2-5; 11 positions agree with TRBD2. This CDR3 contains 15 residues. Germline assignment: CDR1 SGHDT and CDR2 YYEEEE. V shed 4 bases and J 0 bases; nucleotides not matched to a gene: 2. This CDR3 is CASSRTSGYQETQYF. In DNA, the CDR3 is TGTGCCAGCAGCCGGACTAGCGGGTACCAAGAGACCCAGTACTTC.

The chain is built from TRBV27 and TRBJ2-1, with TRBD1 identical over 8 bases. CDR1 MNHEY and CDR2 SMNVEV come from the germline V gene (reference sequence). After removal of 4 bases from V and 9 bases from J, the junction contained 8 bases not matched to a gene. The CDR3 extends over 14 amino acids. The CDR3 DNA is TGTGCCAGCAGTTCTGACAGGGGATGGAGTGAGCAGTTCTTC. This gives the protein CASSSDRGWSEQFF.

The rearrangement links TRBV5-4 to TRBJ2-1; 11 nucleotides match TRBD2. Germline V gene sequence: CDR1 SGHNT, CDR2 YYREEE (reference sequence). V trimming: 4 bases; J trimming: 4 bases; junction bases outside the gene matches: 4. There are 15 residues in the CDR3. CDR3 residues: CASSIRTSGYNEQFF. CDR3 DNA sequence: TGTGCCAGCAGCATCCGGACTAGCGGGTACAATGAGCAGTTCTTC. Together with reference TRBV5-4 and TRBJ2-1, the CDR3 gives the full variable domain: ETGVTQSPTHLIKTRGQQVTLRCSSQSGHNTVSWYQQALGQGPQFIFQYYREEENGRGNFPPRFSGLQFPNYSSELNVNALELDDSALYLCASSIRTSGYNEQFFGPGTRLTVL.

V gene TRBV20-1 combines with J gene TRBJ2-1; a weak D match, TRBD2 (5 bases). This CDR3 is 11 amino acids long. The V end lost 6 bases, the J end lost 10 bases, and 13 bases lay between the germline ends. Germline V gene data show CDR1 as DFQATT and CDR2 as SNEGSKA (reference sequence). CDR3: CSARTPPEQFF. DNA of the CDR3: TGCAGTGCCAGGACTCCCCCAGAGCAGTTCTTC.

CDR3 residues: CASSLVGGRAFETQYF. The CDR3 region has the DNA TGTGCCAGCAGCTTAGTAGGCGGGAGGGCCTTTGAGACCCAGTACTTC. The chain uses TRBV7-8 and TRBJ2-5; 9 nucleotides match TRBD2. The CDR3 covers 16 residues. The germline gives CDR1 SGHVS, CDR2 FQNEAQ. The V segment lost 1 base and the J segment 5 bases; nucleotides outside the gene matches: 8.

This clone was picked up a small number of times. The chain has TRBV11-3 and TRBJ2-3, with D unclear. The germline gives CDR1 SGHNT, CDR2 YENEEA. Trimming cost V 4 bases and J 0 bases, with 20 bases left between them. The CDR3 covers 18 residues. The CDR3 spells CASSSPSASRASTDTQYF. The CDR3 nucleotides read TGTGCCAGCAGCTCCCCGTCTGCCTCCCGTGCTAGCACAGATACGCAGTATTTT.

This clone was detected a few times. The chain employs TRBV7-9 and TRBJ1-1; D might be TRBD1 (6 bases). CDR1 SEHNR and CDR2 FQNEAQ come from the germline V gene (reference sequence). Trimming stripped 1 base from V and 7 bases from J, with 13 bases between. The CDR3 sequence is 14 residues long. This chain's CDR3 is CASSLERTGLEAFF. In DNA, the CDR3 is TGTGCCAGCAGCTTAGAGCGTACAGGGCTTGAAGCTTTCTTT.

The CDR3 protein is CASSLTGITNKTF. CDR3 DNA sequence: TGTGCCAGCAGCTTAACAGGGATAACTAATAAGACCTTC. This chain connects TRBV7-3 to TRBJ1-2; unclear D gene. Germline assignment: CDR1 SGHTA and CDR2 FQGTGA. V lost 0 bases and J lost 14, with 16 bases in between. This CDR3 is 13 amino acids long.

For the CDR3, the DNA is TGTGCCTGGAGTGGGGACAGCGGGGTTACCATATATTTT. The encoded protein is CAWSGDSGVTIYF. The genes are TRBV30 and TRBJ1-3, with TRBD1 matching over 7 bases. Germline V CDR1 and CDR2: GTSNPN, SVGIG (reference sequence). V was clipped by 1 base and J by 10 bases; unmatched bases: 7. The CDR3 has 13 amino acids. The full variable domain, rest sourced from reference TRBV30 and TRBJ1-3, is SQTIHQWPATLVQPVGSPLSLECTVEGTSNPNLYWYRQAAGRGLQLLFYSVGIGQISSEVPQNLSASRPQDRQFILSSKKLLLSDSGFYLCAWSGDSGVTIYFGEGSWLTVV.

This rearrangement joins TRBV4-2 to TRBJ2-5; 11 bases are a match to TRBD2. This CDR3 is 15 amino acids long. CDR1 is LGHNA and CDR2 is YNFKEQ in the germline V gene. With V trimmed by 4 bases and J by 2 bases, 3 bases remained unmatched. Here the CDR3 DNA reads TGTGCCAGCAGCCCGGGACTAGCGGAACAAGAGACCCAGTACTTC. Its translation: CASSPGLAEQETQYF.

V usage is TRBV5-1 and J usage is TRBJ1-1; D is ambiguous. CDR3 size: 14 residues. In germline, CDR1 is SGHRS, CDR2 YFSETQ. V lost 1 base to trimming and J lost 1 base, with 8 bases between them. CDR3 bases: TGCGCCAGCAGCTTGAGGCACCCGAACACTGAAGCTTTCTTT. This sequence encodes CASSLRHPNTEAFF.

The chain is built from TRBV7-3 and TRBJ2-4; 14 bases agree with TRBD2. V was clipped by 6 bases and J by 6 bases; unmatched bases: 4. The CDR3 length is 15 residues. CDR1 is SGHTA and CDR2 is FQGTGA in the germline V gene. The CDR3 DNA is TGTGCCAGCAGTCTCGGACTAGCGGGAGGAAACATTCAGTACTTC. It encodes CASSLGLAGGNIQYF. Filled out from reference TRBV7-3 and TRBJ2-4, the complete variable domain reads GAGVSQTPSNKVTEKGKYVELRCDPISGHTALYWYRQSLGQGPEFLIYFQGTGAADDSGLPNDRFFAVRPEGSVSTLKIQRTERGDSAVYLCASSLGLAGGNIQYFGAGTRLSVL.

The chain carries TRBV11-3 and TRBJ2-1; TRBD2 might be the D (5 bases). Germline CDR1 reads SGHNT; CDR2 reads YENEEA. The germline V and J ends were trimmed by 2 bases and 6 bases, with 8 bases remaining between them. The CDR3 is 13 residues long. CDR3 protein: CASSLSGPNEQFF. DNA of the CDR3: TGTGCCAGCAGCTTAAGCGGCCCCAATGAGCAGTTCTTC.

The chain is built from TRBV18 and TRBJ2-3; D is possibly TRBD2 (5 bases). This CDR3 contains 12 residues. Germline V lookup: CDR1 KGHSH, CDR2 LQKENI. V shed 3 bases and J shed 5 bases, with 6 bases lying between them. The CDR3 region is CASSPGVDTQYF. CDR3 bases: TGTGCCAGCTCACCGGGAGTAGATACGCAGTATTTT.

The chain is built from TRBV30 and TRBJ2-1; 12 nucleotides align to TRBD2. The V segment lost 5 bases and the J segment 4 bases; nucleotides outside the gene matches: 18. CDR1 is GTSNPN, CDR2 SVGIG, per germline (reference sequence). The CDR3 sequence is 19 residues long. DNA for the CDR3: TGTGCCTGGGCTCCCCCGGGGCTAGCGGGAGGGAGAACATACAATGAGCAGTTCTTC. It is translated as CAWAPPGLAGGRTYNEQFF.

The rearrangement links TRBV11-2 to TRBJ2-7; D is possibly TRBD1 (6 bases). The V and J ends lost 0 bases and 7 bases respectively, with 13 bases between them. Germline V gene data show CDR1 as SGHAT and CDR2 as FQNNGV. This CDR3 region has 14 residues. CDR3 coding DNA: TGTGCCAGCAGCTTAGACAGGGGAAACGGAGAGCAGTACTTC. Residues: CASSLDRGNGEQYF.

CDR3 residues: CASSRRGTSGYEQYF. The DNA for the CDR3 is TGTGCCAGCAGCAGAAGAGGGACTAGCGGATACGAGCAGTACTTC. The chain is built from TRBV7-2 and TRBJ2-7, with 11 bases fitting TRBD2. The length of the CDR3 is 15 residues. V was clipped by 5 bases and J by 4 bases; unmatched bases: 7. The germline V gene encodes CDR1 SGHTA and CDR2 FQGNSA.